This T cell receptor (beta chain) comes out of a study of T-cell memory formation after mild COVID-19 (dated by TCRdb to 2020 to 2022). Concerning the study at large: TCR sequence clusters from the two donors were found to be largely donor specific. Longitudinal TCRalpha and TCRbeta repertoire sequencing tracked T-cell clones expanding and contracting after mild COVID-19 in two donors. Two young, previously healthy adult volunteers, one female and one male, were included in the cohort.

Overall study results and their limits: Clones contracting from day 15 to 85 had balanced CD4/CD8 phenotypes, while a second wave expanding from day 15 to 37 was biased towards CD4+. Contracting CD4+ clones turned up mainly in the CM and EM memory subsets, whereas EMRA was where CD8+ clones were enriched. SARS-CoV-2 specificity was not confirmed for the second-wave clones peaking on day 37. The study included only a couple of mild cases, and larger cohorts that include severe cases with pre-infection samples were judged to be necessary. Some responding clones were detected in pre-infection memory, which suggested that pre-existing cross-reactive memory T cells had joined the SARS-CoV-2 response.

Ficoll-Paque density gradient centrifugation was used to isolate PBMCs. With respect to this clonotype: Which antigen it targets is not known. Per-base quality was not reported, and no clone a single base away is much larger than it.

The V end loses 4 bases and the J end loses 0 bases, and a stretch of 7 bases separates them. The CDR3 runs 14 residues from the cysteine to the phenylalanine. The only DNA kept is the CDR3, 42 bases in frame from the first base. From the germline V gene, CDR1 is SGHVS and CDR2 is FQNEAQ. The sequencer was an Illumina NovaSeq 6000. Using 5'RACE with constant-segment primers, TCRalpha and TCRbeta cDNA libraries were constructed, with sample barcodes and unique molecular identifiers added in the process. RNA was extracted from every sample with Trizol reagent. Library amplification was performed in two PCR steps, and a second sample barcode and Illumina TruSeq adapters were introduced in the second step. Sequencing of the libraries was done on an Illumina NovaSeq, producing 2 x 150 bp paired-end reads. The original methods were these. The reads were demultiplexed and collapsed into UMI-guided consensus sequences using migec v1.2.7. Using mixcr v2.1.11, UMI consensuses were aligned to TRA and TRB V and J templates and then assembled into clonotypes. Clonotypes were classified as expanded or contracted when called significant by both edgeR and NoisET, with noise models trained on biological replicates. For edgeR calls, the thresholds were a false discovery rate-adjusted p below 0.01 and a log2 fold-change of 1. PCA with hierarchical clustering of max-normalized trajectories of the 1000 most abundant clonotypes was used as exploratory dynamics analysis. Separately sequenced CD4+ and CD8+ repertoires were used to assign a CD4 or CD8 phenotype to each responding clone. The public reads were reanalyzed by TCRdb: fastp trimming at Q25, MiXCR alignment, in-frame beta chains only. CDR3 protein sequences are deduplicated, and each keeps its most common genes and DNA. TCRdb, not the original authors, processed these V and J calls. The sample contains roughly 300,000 distinct CDR3 sequences, around 15% of them found a single time. Jointly, the top ten make up about a fifth of the sample.

The receptor comes from a man aged 18 to 30 who had mild COVID-19 (a few samples of this study predate the infection). The sample titles of this study are shuffled in the database, so cell type and time point are left out; the donor was told from shared clones. The V and J segments used are TRBV7-8 and TRBJ1-5; confidence is insufficient to name the D gene. Material: PBMCs or a T cell subset sorted from them (not recorded which). CDR3 region: CASSSAYSNQPQHF. The nucleotide sequence is given as TGTGCCAGCAGCTCCGCGTATAGCAATCAGCCCCAGCATTTT.